These 14 T cell receptor beta chains originate from one sample sequenced in a study of lymphopenia after photon versus proton radiotherapy. The protocol was immunoSEQ multiplex PCR, while the TCRdb copy is restricted to in-frame clones and leaves out a portion. This table has tens of thousands of clones, roughly 84% appearing once. This sample comprised peripheral blood, obtained from a patient treated with proton-based radiotherapy. The receptor source for this set is a woman in her seventies with pancreatic cancer. Some clones in this sample may be carry-over from other donors' samples.

This rearrangement joins TRBV6-5 to TRBJ1-1; D is uncertain. The CDR3 covers 15 residues. Between the trimmed V and J ends, which lost 0 bases and 4 bases, there was a span of 12 bases. Germline CDR1 is MNHEY and CDR2 is SVGAGI. The CDR3 region is CASSYSREVGTEAFF. For the CDR3, the DNA is TGTGCCAGCAGTTACTCGAGGGAAGTCGGCACTGAAGCTTTCTTT.

The rearrangement joins TRBV6-1 to TRBJ1-4, with no clear D. V lost 6 bases and J 0 bases, leaving 5 bases between the germline ends. This CDR3 spans 13 amino acids. Germline assignment: CDR1 MNHNS and CDR2 SASEGT. The DNA for the CDR3 is TGTGCCAGCAGAGAATCAACTAATGAAAAACTGTTTTTT. It is translated as CASRESTNEKLFF.

The chain combines TRBV20-1 with TRBJ2-5, with TRBD2 as a possible D gene (6 bases). Looked up from germline, CDR1 is DFQATT and CDR2 is SNEGSKA (reference sequence). This CDR3 comprises 11 residues. The V gene lost 5 bases and the J gene lost 4 bases, with 8 bases spanning the gap. The CDR3 DNA is TGCAGTGCTGAAGCGGGAGAGACCCAGTACTTC. This translates into CSAEAGETQYF.

This chain links TRBV10-3 with TRBJ2-5; D not resolved. CDR1 is ENHRY, CDR2 SYGVKD, per germline. The V end was cut by 6 bases, the J end by 4 bases, with 12 bases between. The CDR3 contains 13 residues. In DNA form, the CDR3 reads TGTGCCATCAGACCCGGACGATCAGAGACCCAGTACTTC. Translation gives CAIRPGRSETQYF.

The CDR3 DNA sequence: TGCGCCAGCAGCTTGGGAGACAAGCCCTACGAGCAGTACTTC. It encodes CASSLGDKPYEQYF. The chain joins TRBV5-1 to TRBJ2-7; D remains ambiguous. CDR1 and CDR2 (germline): SGHRS, YFSETQ. The germline V and J ends were trimmed by 0 bases and 2 bases, with 9 bases remaining between them. CDR3 length equals 14 residues.

Only a few counts were recorded for this clone. V and J are TRBV11-2 and TRBJ1-5; D not certain. In germline, CDR1 is SGHAT, CDR2 FQNNGV. The CDR3 has 12 amino acids. V was pared by 3 bases and J by 5 bases, with 5 bases between. The CDR3 nucleotides read TGTGCCAGCAGCTTCCCCGATCAGCCCCAGCATTTT. As protein: CASSFPDQPQHF.

This rearrangement joins TRBV28 to TRBJ1-5; D may be TRBD1 (5 bases). V was trimmed by 5 bases and J by 10 bases, leaving 21 bases between them. The CDR3 is made up of 15 amino acids. CDR1 is MDHEN and CDR2 is SYDVKM in the germline V gene. The CDR3 nucleotides are TGTGCCAGCAGTCCCTCGGAGGGGAATAATAGTCCCCAGCATTTT. This translates into CASSPSEGNNSPQHF.

The V and J genes are TRBV28 and TRBJ1-6; no reliable D call. Germline values: CDR1 MDHEN, CDR2 SYDVKM. Trimming took 5 bases from V and 9 from J, leaving 17 bases between them. This CDR3 has 15 residues. This CDR3 reads CASSPGPVTSSPLHF. The CDR3 region has the DNA TGTGCCAGCAGTCCCGGACCGGTAACAAGTTCACCCCTCCACTTT.

The V gene is TRBV11-3, the J gene TRBJ2-3; D uncertain. Germline V gene data show CDR1 as SGHNT and CDR2 as YENEEA. The V end lost 1 base, the J end lost 0 bases, and 8 bases lay between the germline ends. The CDR3 contains 15 residues. CDR3 sequence reads: CASSLGPVSTDTQYF. CDR3 DNA sequence: TGTGCCAGCAGCTTAGGGCCAGTGAGCACAGATACGCAGTATTTT.

The chain couples TRBV6-4 to TRBJ1-6; no clear D gene. V dropped 3 bases and J dropped 6 bases, with 6 bases sitting between them. The CDR3 is made up of 13 amino acids. Germline V CDR1 and CDR2: MRHNA, SNTAGT. The CDR3 reads CASSEGFNSPLHF. The CDR3, as DNA: TGTGCCAGCAGTGAGGGCTTTAATTCACCCCTCCACTTT.

The genes are TRBV7-2 and TRBJ2-1; TRBD2 aligns across 7 bases. The ends lost 5 bases at V and 4 bases at J; junction bases unmatched: 8. Germline V CDR1 and CDR2: SGHTA, FQGNSA. This CDR3 is 15 amino acids long. In nucleotides, the CDR3 is TGTGCCAGCAGCCAACTTAGCGGGCCGTACAATGAGCAGTTCTTC. This sequence encodes CASSQLSGPYNEQFF.

This chain joins TRBV2 and TRBJ1-6; the D is unclear. This CDR3 spans 17 amino acids. V lost 6 bases and J lost 0, with 15 bases in between. Germline V gene lookup returns CDR1 SNHLY and CDR2 FYNNEI. The CDR3 sequence is CASRTPPLSSYNSPLHF. CDR3 DNA: TGTGCCAGCAGAACCCCCCCTCTGAGCTCCTATAATTCACCCCTCCACTTT.

About this clone: A read error may produce the germline difference seen at one junction end. J is TRBJ2-2 and V is TRBV10-2, with TRBD2 as a possible D gene (5 bases). CDR3 length: 14 amino acids. Germline values: CDR1 WSHSY, CDR2 SAAADI. CDR3 amino acids: CASREVMNAGELFF. The CDR3 nucleotides are TGCGCCAGCAGGGAGGTCATGAACGCCGGGGAGCTGTTTTTT.

The chain is built from TRBV11-2 and TRBJ2-5; TRBD1 agrees at 10 bases. The DNA end is more similar to TRBJ2-7, so the J call may be wrong. This CDR3 region has 14 residues. From germline, CDR1 is SGHAT and CDR2 FQNNGV. CDR3 amino acids: CASSDRGQDYEQYF. CDR3 nucleotides: TGTGCCAGCAGCGACAGGGGGCAAGACTACGAGCAGTACTTC.